The next 29 T cell receptor beta chains were all read from a single sample in a study of neoadjuvant anti-PD-1 for oral cavity cancer. Libraries were prepared by immunoSEQ multiplex PCR; TCRdb keeps only in-frame clonotypes and omits some of them. Found here are some 14,000 clones, approximately 70% of them singletons; the top ten hold over 2%. Sample: PBMCs, taken before nivolumab (anti-PD-1) treatment. The receptor source for this set is a person between 35 and 79 years old with oral cavity squamous cell carcinoma.

V gene TRBV4-1 combines with J gene TRBJ2-7; D gene unclear. CDR3 size: 14 residues. V lost 7 bases, J lost 3 bases, and 16 bases lay in between. The germline V gene encodes CDR1 MGHRA and CDR2 YSYEKL. The CDR3 DNA reads as TGCGCCAGCACCCGCTATGAAGGCTACTACGAGCAGTACTTC. It is translated as CASTRYEGYYEQYF.

The chain couples TRBV4-1 to TRBJ2-3; the match to TRBD1 covers 8 bases. The trim removed 0 bases at V and 3 bases at J, leaving 5 bases unmatched. Germline V gene lookup returns CDR1 MGHRA and CDR2 YSYEKL. The CDR3 has 16 amino acids. Here the CDR3 reads CASSQEWTGWTDTQYF. In DNA form, the CDR3 reads TGCGCCAGCAGCCAAGAGTGGACAGGGTGGACAGATACGCAGTATTTT.

The CDR3 loop is CASSEWVFGANVLTF. The DNA of the CDR3 is TGTGCCAGCAGTGAATGGGTGTTTGGGGCCAACGTCCTGACTTTC. The chain joins TRBV6-1 to TRBJ2-6; no clear D. CDR1 is MNHNS and CDR2 is SASEGT in the germline V gene. CDR3 length equals 15 residues. Trimming took 2 bases from V and 3 from J, leaving 8 bases between them.

The chain carries TRBV28 and TRBJ1-1; D gene ambiguous. The CDR3 is 14 amino acids. V dropped 6 bases and J dropped 4 bases, with 15 bases sitting between them. Germline V gives CDR1 MDHEN, CDR2 SYDVKM. The CDR3 DNA sequence: TGTGCCAGCAGCCTACCCCCAGGCCGCACTGAAGCTTTCTTT. Its translation: CASSLPPGRTEAFF. Supplemented by reference TRBV28 and TRBJ1-1, the full variable domain reads DVKVTQSSRYLVKRTGEKVFLECVQDMDHENMFWYRQDPGLGLRLIYFSYDVKMKEKGDIPEGYSVSREKKERFSLILESASTNQTSMYLCASSLPPGRTEAFFGQGTRLTVV.

The chain carries TRBV7-2 and TRBJ1-2, with D possibly TRBD1 on 5 matching bases. Per germline, CDR1 SGHTA and CDR2 FQGNSA. CDR3 length: 13 amino acids. Between the trimmed V and J ends, which lost 2 bases and 6 bases, there was a span of 10 bases. CDR3 sequence: CASSLSGGNGYTF. DNA of the CDR3: TGTGCCAGCAGCTTATCTGGGGGGAATGGCTACACCTTC.

V usage is TRBV6-1 and J usage is TRBJ1-5; no reliable D call. Germline assignment: CDR1 MNHNS and CDR2 SASEGT. The CDR3 is made up of 14 amino acids. Trimming removed 1 base from V and 1 base from J, with 5 bases in between. CDR3: CASSEGWSNQPQHF. As DNA, the CDR3 is TGTGCCAGCAGTGAAGGGTGGAGCAATCAGCCCCAGCATTTT.

This clone was counted between two and nine times. The V gene is TRBV6-5, the J gene TRBJ1-2; TRBD1 might be the D (6 bases). This CDR3 region has 14 residues. V was cut by 5 bases and J by 8 bases, with 18 bases left in between. Looked up from germline, CDR1 is MNHEY and CDR2 is SVGAGI. This CDR3 is CASSRTITGKGYTF. The CDR3, as DNA: TGTGCCAGCAGTCGAACGATTACAGGGAAAGGCTACACCTTC.

The chain has TRBV15 and TRBJ1-2; 7 bases line up with TRBD1. V shed 0 bases, J shed 5 bases, and the junction held 15 bases outside the gene matches. The CDR3 is 18 amino acids. Germline V lookup: CDR1 LNHNV, CDR2 YYDKDF (reference sequence). The CDR3 coding sequence is TGTGCCACCAGCAGAGATCTGGTCCCCAGACAGGGCCCGTATGGCTACACCTTC. Its protein is CATSRDLVPRQGPYGYTF.

In its sample, this clone was seen a few times. V is TRBV6-6 and J is TRBJ1-5; D not resolved. Trimming shortened V by 6 bases and J by 9 bases, and 9 bases separated the two germline ends. The CDR3 runs 11 residues. Germline V gene lookup returns CDR1 MNHNY and CDR2 SVGAGI (reference sequence). CDR3 coding DNA: TGTGCCAGCAGCCCCGGGAGGCCCCAGCATTTT. As protein: CASSPGRPQHF.

This chain joins TRBV6-6 and TRBJ2-3; D possibly corresponds to TRBD1 (6 bases). Germline V gives CDR1 MNHNY, CDR2 SVGAGI (reference sequence). V was cut by 4 bases and J by 6 bases, with 17 bases left in between. This CDR3 has 15 residues. In nucleotides, the CDR3 is TGTGCCAGCAGTTCAAAGACCTTAAGGGGGGATACGCAGTATTTT. Translation gives CASSSKTLRGDTQYF.

This clone was seen a few times. V and J are TRBV7-2 and TRBJ1-5, with D possibly being TRBD1 (6 bases). Germline V gene data show CDR1 as SGHTA and CDR2 as FQGNSA. Trimming pared 5 bases from V and 7 bases from J, leaving 12 bases between. This CDR3 has 13 amino acids. The CDR3 DNA reads TGTGCCAGCAGCCGGGACATCCGGCAGCCCCAGCATTTT. Amino acids: CASSRDIRQPQHF.

The chain combines TRBV10-2 with TRBJ1-1; no reliable D call. The CDR3 has 12 amino acids. Germline V gene lookup returns CDR1 WSHSY and CDR2 SAAADI. V was shortened by 5 bases and J by 4 bases, with 8 bases between the two germline ends. CDR3 coding DNA: TGCGCCAGCAGTCTCCGCGCCACTGAAGCTTTCTTT. It encodes CASSLRATEAFF.

This clone was observed a few times. The rearrangement links TRBV14 to TRBJ1-2, with D hard to call. The CDR3 totals 13 residues. The germline gives CDR1 SGHDN, CDR2 FVKESK. Trimming removed 4 bases at V and 6 bases at J, with 12 bases between. The CDR3 here is CASSRLGSHGYTF. CDR3 in DNA: TGTGCCAGCAGCCGCCTGGGTAGCCATGGCTACACCTTC.

V gene TRBV5-6 combines with J gene TRBJ2-3; TRBD2 might be the D (5 bases). The CDR3 is made up of 13 amino acids. Trimming shortened V by 3 bases and J by 3 bases, and 8 bases separated the two germline ends. Germline-derived CDR1 and CDR2 are SGHDT and YYEEEE. In nucleotides, the CDR3 is TGTGCCAGCAGCTGGAGGAGGACAGATACGCAGTATTTT. Translated: CASSWRRTDTQYF.

The chain has TRBV4-1 and TRBJ1-5; 11 bases line up with TRBD1. The germline gives CDR1 MGHRA, CDR2 YSYEKL. V gave up 4 bases and J gave up 5 bases; unmatched junction bases: 7. The CDR3 extends over 16 amino acids. The CDR3 loop is CASSRTGGKEDQPQHF. For the CDR3, the DNA is TGCGCCAGCAGCCGGACAGGGGGCAAGGAAGATCAGCCCCAGCATTTT.

The V and J genes are TRBV7-9 and TRBJ2-1; 8 nucleotides agree with TRBD1. V was clipped by 5 bases and J by 10 bases; unmatched bases: 7. This CDR3 has 13 amino acids. In germline, CDR1 is SEHNR, CDR2 FQNEAQ (reference sequence). The CDR3 here is CASSQGQAREQFF. CDR3 bases: TGTGCCAGCAGCCAGGGACAGGCAAGGGAGCAGTTCTTC. The full variable domain, its missing parts supplied by reference TRBV7-9 and TRBJ2-1, is DTGVSQNPRHKITKRGQNVTFRCDPISEHNRLYWYRQTLGQGPEFLTYFQNEAQLEKSRLLSDRFSAERPKGSFSTLEIQRTEQGDSAMYLCASSQGQAREQFFGPGTRLTVL.

The CDR3 nucleotides read TGTGCCACCAGCAGAGATAGCAGGAACAATGGCTACACCTTC. Translation: CATSRDSRNNGYTF. V and J are TRBV15 and TRBJ1-2, with D unclear. The CDR3 is 14 residues long. V was pared by 0 bases and J by 6 bases, with 11 bases between. CDR1 is LNHNV and CDR2 is YYDKDF in the germline V gene (reference sequence).

This chain uses TRBV11-2 with TRBJ1-3, with D tentatively TRBD1 (5 bases). Between the trimmed V and J ends, which lost 2 bases and 2 bases, there was a span of 7 bases. Germline V gene data show CDR1 as SGHAT and CDR2 as FQNNGV. This CDR3 comprises 14 residues. CDR3 protein: CASSLQGPGNTIYF. CDR3 in DNA: TGTGCCAGCAGCTTACAGGGTCCTGGAAACACCATATATTTT.

The gene calls are TRBV6-6 and TRBJ2-6; 10 bases fit TRBD1. The CDR3 covers 16 residues. With 6 bases clipped from V and 3 bases from J, the junction kept 5 bases outside the gene matches. Germline V CDR1 and CDR2: MNHNY, SVGAGI (reference sequence). The CDR3 DNA reads as TGTGCCAGCAGGACAGGGGGCGCAGGTGGGGCCAACGTCCTGACTTTC. Translation gives CASRTGGAGGANVLTF.

The chain recombines TRBV9 with TRBJ2-3; D remains unclear. Trimming took 0 bases from V and 2 from J, leaving 7 bases between them. The CDR3 runs 14 residues. Germline CDR1 and CDR2: SGDLS and YYNGEE. CDR3 DNA: TGTGCCAGCAGCGTAGGGGTAGTCACAGATACGCAGTATTTT. Translated: CASSVGVVTDTQYF.

In this sample, this clone turned up a few times. J is TRBJ1-3 and V is TRBV14, with D unresolved. V was shortened by 1 base and J by 0 bases, with 7 bases between the two germline ends. Germline assignment: CDR1 SGHDN and CDR2 FVKESK. This CDR3 contains 15 residues. DNA of the CDR3: TGTGCCAGCAGCCAAGCGGCGTTCTCTGGAAACACCATATATTTT. Protein: CASSQAAFSGNTIYF.

This clone was detected only a few times. The chain is built from TRBV7-9 and TRBJ1-5, with a possible D match to TRBD1 (5 bases). Germline V gene data show CDR1 as SEHNR and CDR2 as FQNEAQ (reference sequence). The CDR3 sequence is 15 residues long. The ends were cut back, 5 bases at V and 7 bases at J, with 18 bases in the middle. CDR3 coding DNA: TGTGCCAGCAGCCCCGATTTCAGGGAGGGACAGCCCCAGCATTTT. It specifies CASSPDFREGQPQHF.

The chain uses TRBV28 and TRBJ2-1, with TRBD2 matching 8 bases. The V gene's germline CDR1 is MDHEN and CDR2 SYDVKM. V dropped 8 bases and J dropped 6; count of bases not matched to a gene: 12. This CDR3 comprises 15 residues. This CDR3 is CASGQAGEFGNEQFF. As DNA, the CDR3 is TGTGCCAGCGGGCAAGCGGGAGAGTTCGGCAATGAGCAGTTCTTC.

The rearrangement uses TRBV30 and TRBJ2-2, with 8 positions matching TRBD1. Looked up from germline, CDR1 is GTSNPN and CDR2 is SVGIG (reference sequence). J was trimmed by 6 bases and V by 6 bases; bases with no gene match: 9. This CDR3 comprises 14 residues. The CDR3 sequence is CACITGGLSGELFF. CDR3 nucleotide sequence: TGTGCCTGCATAACAGGGGGACTCTCCGGGGAGCTGTTTTTT.

The V call is TRBV5-8, the J call TRBJ1-1; D gene ambiguous. Germline V gives CDR1 SGHTS, CDR2 YDEGEE. The V and J ends lost 4 bases and 11 bases respectively, with 12 bases between them. This CDR3 spans 11 amino acids. The CDR3 here is CASSIGRLAFF. CDR3 in DNA: TGTGCCAGCAGCATCGGACGGTTGGCTTTCTTT.

The gene calls are TRBV4-1 and TRBJ1-2; D remains unclear. The V gene lost 1 base and the J gene lost 4 bases, with 13 bases spanning the gap. This CDR3 is built from 15 residues. Germline V gives CDR1 MGHRA, CDR2 YSYEKL. CDR3 in amino acids: CASSQGIRIFYGYTF. In DNA form, the CDR3 reads TGCGCCAGCAGCCAAGGGATACGGATATTCTATGGCTACACCTTC.

This clone occurred a few times. The chain employs TRBV4-2 and TRBJ1-3; TRBD1 is a possible D gene (5 bases). Trimming removed 3 bases at V and 3 bases at J, with 18 bases between. CDR3 length: 17 amino acids. CDR1 and CDR2 (germline): LGHNA, YNFKEQ. CDR3 protein: CASSQQPGALGGNTIYF. The DNA for the CDR3 is TGTGCCAGCAGCCAGCAGCCTGGGGCATTGGGTGGAAACACCATATATTTT.

This chain links TRBV5-5 with TRBJ1-5; no clear D. This CDR3 is 17 amino acids long. In germline, CDR1 is SGHKS, CDR2 YYEKEE (reference sequence). V lost 0 bases and J lost 0, with 13 bases in between. The CDR3 sequence is CASSLGRSVDSNQPQHF. The CDR3 DNA sequence: TGTGCCAGCAGCTTGGGGAGATCCGTGGATAGCAATCAGCCCCAGCATTTT.

The genes are TRBV2 and TRBJ1-1; TRBD1 might be the D (5 bases). Germline V lookup: CDR1 SNHLY, CDR2 FYNNEI. The CDR3 consists of 14 residues. V was pared by 9 bases and J by 2 bases, with 16 bases between. In nucleotides, the CDR3 is TGTGCCAGGAACGCCCTGACAGATAACACTGAAGCTTTCTTT. Translating gives CARNALTDNTEAFF.